The 27 T cell receptor beta chains presented below share a single source sample, sequenced in a study of CD8+ T cells in alopecia areata. RNA extraction was followed by reverse transcription into cDNA, which acted as the sequencing template. Produced via immunoSEQ multiplex PCR; TCRdb's table is partial and in-frame only. The sample lists some 170,000 clones; around 58% were seen once. The sample's treatment: oral pan-JAK inhibitor, 5-10 mg twice daily. The starting material was CD4+ T cells sorted from blood, obtained at approximately week 56, from a patient treated with tofacitinib. These receptors were collected from a human donor with alopecia areata.

This clone was picked up a small number of times. The chain carries TRBV7-8 and TRBJ1-2, with 10 nucleotides matching TRBD1. Trimming removed 0 bases from V and 5 bases from J; junction bases left unmatched: 3. The V gene's germline CDR1 is SGHVS and CDR2 FQNEAQ. The CDR3 consists of 15 residues. CDR3 bases: TGTGCCAGCAGCTTAGCTAGGGGACAGGGGTATGGCTACACCTTC. This codes for CASSLARGQGYGYTF.

In this sample, this clone turned up a few times. Other DNA sequences in this specimen translate into the identical CDR3. The J gene is TRBJ1-5, the V gene TRBV29-1, with D possibly TRBD1 on 5 matching bases. V was shortened by 6 bases and J by 3 bases, with 9 bases between the two germline ends. The germline CDR1 and CDR2 sequences are SQVTM and ANQGSEA. The length of the CDR3 is 12 residues. As DNA, the CDR3 is TGCAGCGTCGCAGGGTTCAATCAGCCCCAGCATTTT. Amino acid sequence: CSVAGFNQPQHF.

This clone was picked up a small number of times. The chain couples TRBV6-5 to TRBJ1-2; D perhaps matches TRBD1 (5 bases). CDR1 and CDR2 from the germline V gene are MNHEY and SVGAGI. The CDR3 is made up of 14 amino acids. The ends were cut back, 7 bases at V and 6 bases at J, with 18 bases in the middle. The CDR3, as DNA: TGTGCCAGCACCTGGTCGAGGGACGGTGATGGCTACACCTTC. Translating it yields CASTWSRDGDGYTF.

V is TRBV2 and J is TRBJ2-2; a possible D gene is TRBD2 (5 bases). From germline, CDR1 is SNHLY and CDR2 FYNNEI. Between the trimmed V and J ends, which lost 6 bases and 3 bases, there was a span of 11 bases. The CDR3 loop spans 14 amino acids. In nucleotides, the CDR3 is TGTGCCAGCAGCCCCCTGAGGGACACCGGGGAGCTGTTTTTT. It encodes CASSPLRDTGELFF.

This chain uses TRBV27 with TRBJ2-7; no clear D. V was trimmed by 2 bases and J by 7 bases, leaving 12 bases between them. Per germline, CDR1 MNHEY and CDR2 SMNVEV (reference sequence). This CDR3 region has 13 residues. Here the CDR3 reads CASSLKQLGEQYF. DNA of the CDR3: TGTGCCAGCAGTTTAAAACAGCTTGGTGAGCAGTACTTC.

J is TRBJ1-5 and V is TRBV6-6; TRBD1 is a possible D gene (5 bases). Trimming pared 7 bases from V and 5 bases from J, leaving 15 bases between. Germline V gene lookup returns CDR1 MNHNY and CDR2 SVGAGI (reference sequence). The CDR3 contains 14 residues. The CDR3 is CASTPLGGDQPQHF. The CDR3 DNA is TGTGCCAGCACCCCCCTCGGGGGAGATCAGCCCCAGCATTTT.

This chain uses TRBV7-6 with TRBJ2-3, with 12 positions matching TRBD2. The CDR3 extends over 16 amino acids. Trimming removed 5 bases from V and 5 bases from J; junction bases left unmatched: 8. Germline V gene sequence: CDR1 SGHVS, CDR2 FNYEAQ. The CDR3 region is CASSTGLAGREDTQYF. The CDR3 DNA follows: TGTGCCAGCAGCACCGGACTAGCGGGGAGGGAAGATACGCAGTATTTT. Full variable domain (rest looked up from reference TRBV7-6 and TRBJ2-3): GAGVSQSPRYKVTKRGQDVALRCDPISGHVSLYWYRQALGQGPEFLTYFNYEAQQDKSGLPNDRFSAERPEGSISTLTIQRTEQRDSAMYRCASSTGLAGREDTQYFGPGTRLTVL.

This clone was seen a handful of times. The chain uses TRBV7-9 and TRBJ1-6; TRBD1 might be the D (6 bases). The ends were cut back, 4 bases at V and 8 bases at J, with 12 bases in the middle. Germline lookup yields CDR1 SEHNR and CDR2 FQNEAQ (reference sequence). The CDR3 consists of 14 residues. The CDR3, as DNA: TGTGCCAGCAGCTCAGGGGTTATTGATTCACCCCTCCACTTT. This gives the protein CASSSGVIDSPLHF.

The genes are TRBV5-1 and TRBJ2-1; TRBD1 matches 7 bases. The CDR3 is 14 residues long. V gave up 3 bases and J gave up 5 bases; unmatched junction bases: 5. Germline assignment: CDR1 SGHRS and CDR2 YFSETQ. CDR3 residues: CASSSGTVHNEQFF. Written as DNA, the CDR3 is TGCGCCAGCAGCTCGGGGACAGTACACAATGAGCAGTTCTTC.

This clone came up a few times. This chain uses TRBV5-1 with TRBJ2-7, with 9 bases fitting TRBD1. CDR1 and CDR2 (germline): SGHRS, YFSETQ. The CDR3 sequence is 14 residues long. Trimming cost V 1 base and J 5 bases; bases outside gene matches: 4. The CDR3 region has the DNA TGCGCCAGCAGCTTGTTCACAGGGGGCAACGAGCAGTACTTC. Amino acids: CASSLFTGGNEQYF.

CDR3 protein: CASTGGSYNEQFF. DNA for the CDR3: TGTGCCTCAACCGGGGGTTCCTACAATGAGCAGTTCTTC. This chain joins TRBV6-1 and TRBJ2-1; possible D gene TRBD2, 6 bases. The germline CDR1 and CDR2 sequences are MNHNS and SASEGT. CDR3 length: 13 amino acids. With 11 bases removed from V and 1 base from J, the gap between germline ends came to 12 bases.

The chain has TRBV5-4 and TRBJ1-2; a possible D gene is TRBD1 (5 bases). The germline V gene has CDR1 SGHNT and CDR2 YYREEE (reference sequence). The CDR3 is 15 amino acids. Trimming removed 5 bases at V and 4 bases at J, with 18 bases between. The CDR3 nucleotides read TGTGCCAGCAGTTTCCTCCGGGGGACCTCCTATGGCTACACCTTC. This codes for CASSFLRGTSYGYTF.

This clone was seen a handful of times. The rearrangement links TRBV30 to TRBJ1-4, with D hard to call. Between the trimmed V and J ends, which lost 2 bases and 7 bases, there was a span of 17 bases. Per germline, CDR1 GTSNPN and CDR2 SVGIG (reference sequence). This CDR3 region has 15 residues. The CDR3 coding sequence is TGTGCCTGGAGTCCGGCTTTCGGCGAGGTTGAAAAACTGTTTTTT. Translated, it gives CAWSPAFGEVEKLFF.

In regard to this clone: The sample has other DNA sequences that encode this CDR3 too. The gene calls are TRBV30 and TRBJ1-5, with D maybe TRBD1 (5 bases). Germline-derived CDR1 and CDR2 are GTSNPN and SVGIG (reference sequence). This CDR3 has 13 amino acids. V gave up 0 bases and J gave up 5 bases, with 8 bases separating them. The CDR3 loop is CAWSVGEDQPQHF. DNA for the CDR3: TGTGCCTGGAGTGTGGGGGAAGATCAGCCCCAGCATTTT.

This chain connects TRBV2 to TRBJ2-7, with D possibly TRBD2 on 5 matching bases. From germline, CDR1 is SNHLY and CDR2 FYNNEI. There are 13 residues in the CDR3. V was cut by 7 bases and J by 4 bases, with 14 bases left in between. In DNA form, the CDR3 reads TGTGCCAGCAAGAGGGTTCGGGGATACGAGCAGTACTTC. Translated: CASKRVRGYEQYF.

This clone has only a few counts. The chain couples TRBV13 to TRBJ2-5; D is unresolved. Germline V gives CDR1 PRHDT, CDR2 FYEKMQ (reference sequence). This CDR3 contains 12 residues. The germline V and J ends were trimmed by 0 bases and 5 bases, with 4 bases remaining between them. The CDR3 nucleotides are TGTGCCAGCAGCTTAGGCCGGGAGACCCAGTACTTC. Translation: CASSLGRETQYF.

This clone turned up a few times. The rearrangement joins TRBV6-6 to TRBJ2-3; 7 nucleotides align to TRBD2. The germline CDR1 and CDR2 sequences are MNHNY and SVGAGI (reference sequence). This CDR3 is built from 16 residues. The junction had 5 bases not matched to a gene; V was cut back by 0 bases and J by 2 bases. This CDR3 is CASSYSSAGVTDTQYF. The CDR3 nucleotides are TGTGCCAGCAGTTACTCTTCGGCGGGGGTCACAGATACGCAGTATTTT.

The V call is TRBV6-1, the J call TRBJ2-5, with a possible D match to TRBD1 (5 bases). Per germline, CDR1 MNHNS and CDR2 SASEGT. This CDR3 has 13 residues. Trimming cost V 1 base and J 5 bases, with 8 bases left between them. CDR3 DNA sequence: TGTGCCAGCAGTGAAGGGGGCTGGGAGACCCAGTACTTC. Encoded protein: CASSEGGWETQYF.

This chain links TRBV30 with TRBJ2-2, with unresolved D. CDR1 is GTSNPN and CDR2 is SVGIG in the germline V gene (reference sequence). CDR3 length: 12 residues. Deletions cut 3 bases from V and 4 bases from J, with 6 bases between. The chain's CDR3 is CAWSLVTGELFF. In DNA, the CDR3 is TGTGCCTGGAGCCTGGTCACCGGGGAGCTGTTTTTT.

The sample holds a few counts of this clone. The chain recombines TRBV6-5 with TRBJ2-5, with 8 bases lining up with TRBD1. Germline assignment: CDR1 MNHEY and CDR2 SVGAGI. CDR3 length equals 15 residues. V was pared by 8 bases and J by 1 base, with 9 bases of the junction left unmatched. This CDR3 reads CASCRSGTGQETQYF. For the CDR3, the DNA is TGTGCCAGCTGCCGGTCGGGGACAGGCCAAGAGACCCAGTACTTC.

The CDR3 reads CASRGSLADTQYF. In nucleotides, the CDR3 is TGTGCCAGCAGGGGGTCGTTAGCAGATACGCAGTATTTT. This chain links TRBV6-1 with TRBJ2-3; D remains ambiguous. V was trimmed by 6 bases and J by 4 bases, leaving 11 bases between them. CDR3 length: 13 amino acids. CDR1 and CDR2 from the germline V gene are MNHNS and SASEGT.

The DNA of the CDR3 is TGTGCCAGCAGTACCACAGGACGGAGCTATGGCTACACCTTC. Residues: CASSTTGRSYGYTF. The rearrangement uses TRBV28 and TRBJ1-2; maybe TRBD1 (5 bases). This CDR3 is built from 14 residues. V lost 5 bases and J 4 bases, leaving 14 bases between the germline ends. CDR1 is MDHEN and CDR2 is SYDVKM in the germline V gene.

The V call is TRBV29-1, the J call TRBJ1-4; D is undetermined. CDR1 and CDR2 from the germline V gene are SQVTM and ANQGSEA. V lost 5 bases and J 8 bases, leaving 9 bases between the germline ends. The CDR3 consists of 11 residues. CDR3 in DNA: TGCAGCGTTCTTTGGGAAGAAAAACTGTTTTTT. Its protein product is CSVLWEEKLFF.

The chain recombines TRBV18 with TRBJ2-5, with 9 bases that match TRBD1. The CDR3 consists of 12 residues. V trimming: 10 bases; J trimming: 2 bases; junction bases outside the gene matches: 2. The germline CDR1 and CDR2 sequences are KGHSH and LQKENI. The CDR3 region has the DNA TGTGCCACCGGGACAGGGCAAGAGACCCAGTACTTC. Its protein is CATGTGQETQYF.

This clone has only a few counts. V is TRBV29-1 and J is TRBJ2-3, with D possibly matching TRBD2 (6 bases). Looked up from germline, CDR1 is SQVTM and CDR2 is ANQGSEA. This CDR3 has 12 residues. Trimming removed 3 bases at V and 4 bases at J, with 8 bases between. The CDR3 here is CSVERGPDTQYF. The CDR3 nucleotides are TGCAGCGTTGAGCGGGGCCCAGATACGCAGTATTTT.

V gene TRBV10-3 combines with J gene TRBJ1-1; TRBD1 matches 9 bases. In germline, CDR1 is ENHRY, CDR2 SYGVKD. The V segment lost 11 bases and the J segment 11 bases; nucleotides outside the gene matches: 9. The CDR3 extends over 11 amino acids. CDR3 nucleotide sequence: TGTGCCGCCATCGACAGGGGGGCTGCTTTCTTT. It translates to CAAIDRGAAFF.

V gene TRBV29-1 combines with J gene TRBJ1-3; D is ambiguous. CDR3 length equals 12 residues. Trimming left V 0 bases short and J 4 bases short, with 4 bases between. The germline gives CDR1 SQVTM, CDR2 ANQGSEA. CDR3 residues: CSVEETGNTIYF. CDR3 nucleotide sequence: TGCAGCGTTGAAGAAACAGGAAACACCATATATTTT.